This is a list of T cell receptor beta chains from one sample in a study of blood T cells in healthy people across ages. Each CDR3 protein is one row after TCRdb ran MiXCR on the 5' RACE reads. The sample has 650,000 or so distinct CDR3 sequences; under 65% are singletons. Sequences were obtained from blood. These receptors came from a woman older than 75 in good health. Each CDR3 is given with its conserved first and last residue. A D gene is named only where the DNA matches it firmly. Some rows mark clone size as missing; the rest say once, few, many or name a class of expanded clone.

DNA: TGTGCCAGCAGTTTCGCGTCGACAACTAACTATGGCTACACCTTC
CDR3: CASSFASTTNYGYTF
J: TRBJ1-2
D: NA
V: TRBV7-2
size: many
length: 15

DNA: TGTGCCGGCAGCTTAGAGCGGGTTGAGCAGTACTTC
CDR3: CAGSLERVEQYF
J: TRBJ2-7
D: NA
V: TRBV7-2
size: once
length: 12

DNA: TGTGCCAGCAGTTTCGGAGCAGGGCGGAACATTCAGTACTTC
CDR3: CASSFGAGRNIQYF
J: TRBJ2-4
D: NA
V: TRBV12-3/TRBV12-4
size: NA
length: 14

DNA: TGTGCCAGCAGCCCACCGGGACAGGGAATCTACAATGAGCAGTTCTTC
CDR3: CASSPPGQGIYNEQFF
J: TRBJ2-1
D: TRBD1
V: TRBV7-2
size: many
length: 16

DNA: TGCAGCGTTGAGACTCCCACAGATACGCAGTATTTT
CDR3: CSVETPTDTQYF
J: TRBJ2-3
D: NA
V: TRBV29-1
size: few
length: 12

DNA: TGTGCCAGCAGCCCGGACAGGATTGAAGCTTTCTTT
CDR3: CASSPDRIEAFF
J: TRBJ1-1
D: TRBD1
V: TRBV7-9
size: NA
length: 12

DNA: TGCAGTGGTAGGGACCCTAGCACAGATACGCAGTATTTT
CDR3: CSGRDPSTDTQYF
J: TRBJ2-3
D: NA
V: TRBV20-1
size: many
length: 13

DNA: TGTGCCAGCAGCGTACGGCTAGCGCCGTCTTACAATGAGCAGTTCTTC
CDR3: CASSVRLAPSYNEQFF
J: TRBJ2-1
D: NA
V: TRBV9
size: many
length: 16

DNA: TGCGCCAGCAGCTTGGGCTCAAATGCGGGGGGCCCCTACGAGCAGTACTTC
CDR3: CASSLGSNAGGPYEQYF
J: TRBJ2-7
D: TRBD2
V: TRBV5-1
size: once
length: 17

DNA: TGTGCCGGTAGGACTAGCGGGGGGTTTCCGAGCGAGCAGTACTTC
CDR3: CAGRTSGGFPSEQYF
J: TRBJ2-7
D: TRBD2
V: TRBV30
size: few
length: 15

DNA: TGTGCCAGCAGCCCTCATGGTAGCGGGGGATACAATGAGCAGTTCTTC
CDR3: CASSPHGSGGYNEQFF
J: TRBJ2-1
D: TRBD2
V: TRBV3-1
size: few
length: 16

DNA: TGTGCCAGCACCCAGACGGAAGCGACCCAGTACTTC
CDR3: CASTQTEATQYF
J: TRBJ2-5
D: NA
V: TRBV12-3/TRBV12-4
size: NA
length: 12

DNA: TGCGCCAGCAAAATAGGGGTGGCTGGAAACACCATATATTTT
CDR3: CASKIGVAGNTIYF
J: TRBJ1-3
D: NA
V: TRBV5-1
size: few
length: 14

DNA: TGCAGTGCTAGAGCCCCAAACCAGCCCCAGCATTTT
CDR3: CSARAPNQPQHF
J: TRBJ1-5
D: NA
V: TRBV20-1
size: many
length: 12

DNA: TGTGCCAGCAGCAAGGAGGACCCGAAATGGACCGATGAGCAGTTCTTC
CDR3: CASSKEDPKWTDEQFF
J: TRBJ2-1
D: NA
V: TRBV21-1
size: many
length: 16